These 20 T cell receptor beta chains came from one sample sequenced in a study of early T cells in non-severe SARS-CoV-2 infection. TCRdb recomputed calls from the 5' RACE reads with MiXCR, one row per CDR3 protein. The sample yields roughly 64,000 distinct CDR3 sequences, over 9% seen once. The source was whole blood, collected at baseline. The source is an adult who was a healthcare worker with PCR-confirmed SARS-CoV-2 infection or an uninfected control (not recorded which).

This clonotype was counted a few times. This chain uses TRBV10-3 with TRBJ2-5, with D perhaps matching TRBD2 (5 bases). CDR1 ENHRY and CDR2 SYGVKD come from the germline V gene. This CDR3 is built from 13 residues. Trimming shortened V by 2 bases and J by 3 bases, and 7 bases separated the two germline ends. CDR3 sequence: CAISEGLKETQYF. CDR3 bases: TGTGCCATCAGTGAGGGACTTAAAGAGACCCAGTACTTC.

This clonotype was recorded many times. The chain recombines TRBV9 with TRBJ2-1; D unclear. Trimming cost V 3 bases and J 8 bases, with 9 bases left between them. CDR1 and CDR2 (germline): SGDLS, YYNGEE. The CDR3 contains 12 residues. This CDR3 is CASSALLDEQFF. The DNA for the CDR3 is TGTGCCAGCAGCGCCTTGTTGGATGAGCAGTTCTTC. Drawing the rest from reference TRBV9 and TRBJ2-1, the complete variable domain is DSGVTQTPKHLITATGQRVTLRCSPRSGDLSVYWYQQSLDQGLQFLIQYYNGEERAKGNILERFSAQQFPDLHSELNLSSLELGDSALYFCASSALLDEQFFGPGTRLTVL.

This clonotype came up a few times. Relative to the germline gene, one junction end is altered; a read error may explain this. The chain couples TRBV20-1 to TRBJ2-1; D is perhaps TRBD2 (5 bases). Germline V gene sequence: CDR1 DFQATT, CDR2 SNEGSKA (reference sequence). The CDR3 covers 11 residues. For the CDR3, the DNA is TGCAGTGCTAGAGATTATGGAGCGGCGACCTTC. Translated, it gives CSARDYGAATF.

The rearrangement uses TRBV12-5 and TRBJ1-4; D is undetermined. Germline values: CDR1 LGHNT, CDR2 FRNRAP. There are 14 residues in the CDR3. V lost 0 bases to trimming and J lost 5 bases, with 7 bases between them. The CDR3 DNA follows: TGTGCTAGTGGTTTGGTATCTACGAATGAAAAACTGTTTTTT. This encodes CASGLVSTNEKLFF.

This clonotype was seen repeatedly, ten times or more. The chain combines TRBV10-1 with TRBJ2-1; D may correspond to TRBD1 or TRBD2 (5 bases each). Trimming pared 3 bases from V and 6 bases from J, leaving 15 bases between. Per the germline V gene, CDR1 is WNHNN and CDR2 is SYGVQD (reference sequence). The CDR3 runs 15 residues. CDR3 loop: CASSESGTVTNEQFF. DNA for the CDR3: TGCGCCAGCAGTGAATCGGGGACGGTGACCAATGAGCAGTTCTTC.

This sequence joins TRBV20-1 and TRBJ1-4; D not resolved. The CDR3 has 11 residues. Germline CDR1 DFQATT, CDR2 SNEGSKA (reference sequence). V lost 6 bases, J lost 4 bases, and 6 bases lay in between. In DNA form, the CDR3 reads TGCAGTGCCCCGTTTAATGAAAAACTGTTTTTT. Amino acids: CSAPFNEKLFF.

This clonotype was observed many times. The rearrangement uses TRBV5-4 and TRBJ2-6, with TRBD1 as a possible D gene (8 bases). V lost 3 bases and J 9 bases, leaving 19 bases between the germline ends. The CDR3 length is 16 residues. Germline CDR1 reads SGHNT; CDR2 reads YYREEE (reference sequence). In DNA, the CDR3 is TGTGCCAGCAGCTGGACCCTGACAGGGGAGGGCAACGTCCTGACTTTC. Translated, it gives CASSWTLTGEGNVLTF.

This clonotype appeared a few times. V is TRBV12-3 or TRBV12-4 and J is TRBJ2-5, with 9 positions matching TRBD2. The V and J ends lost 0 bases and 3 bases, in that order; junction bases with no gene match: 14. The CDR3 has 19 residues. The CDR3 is CASSLASIFASGDKETQYF. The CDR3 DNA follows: TGTGCCAGCAGTTTAGCGTCCATTTTTGCTAGCGGGGATAAAGAGACCCAGTACTTC.

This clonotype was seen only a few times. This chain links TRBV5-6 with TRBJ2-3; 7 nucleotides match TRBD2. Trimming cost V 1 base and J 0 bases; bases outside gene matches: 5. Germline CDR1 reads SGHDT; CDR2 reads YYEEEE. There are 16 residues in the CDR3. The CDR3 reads CASSLYRGVSTDTQYF. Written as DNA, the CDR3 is TGTGCCAGCAGCTTGTATCGGGGGGTCAGCACAGATACGCAGTATTTT.

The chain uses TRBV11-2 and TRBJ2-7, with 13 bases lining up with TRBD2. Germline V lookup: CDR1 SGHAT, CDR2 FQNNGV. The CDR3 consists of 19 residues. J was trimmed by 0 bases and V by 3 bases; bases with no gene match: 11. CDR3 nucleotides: TGTGCCAGCAGCTTCCAAGTTAGTGGGACTAGCGGGGTCTCCTACGAGCAGTACTTC. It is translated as CASSFQVSGTSGVSYEQYF.

CDR3 bases: TGTGCCAGCAGCCAAGATTCTGCGGGCAGTTCCTACAATGAGCAGTTCTTC. As protein: CASSQDSAGSSYNEQFF. The rearrangement uses TRBV4-2 and TRBJ2-1; TRBD2 might be the D (5 bases). In germline, CDR1 is LGHNA, CDR2 YNFKEQ. The length of the CDR3 is 17 residues. Trimming removed 0 bases at V and 1 base at J, with 13 bases between.

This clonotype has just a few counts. CDR3 coding DNA: TGTGCCAGCAGCTTAGTACTAGCGGGGGGGCGAGAGACCCAGTACTTC. Translated, it gives CASSLVLAGGRETQYF. V is TRBV7-2 and J is TRBJ2-5; 13 positions agree with TRBD2. CDR1 and CDR2 (germline): SGHTA, FQGNSA. The length of the CDR3 is 16 residues. With V trimmed by 1 base and J by 4 bases, 3 bases remained unmatched.

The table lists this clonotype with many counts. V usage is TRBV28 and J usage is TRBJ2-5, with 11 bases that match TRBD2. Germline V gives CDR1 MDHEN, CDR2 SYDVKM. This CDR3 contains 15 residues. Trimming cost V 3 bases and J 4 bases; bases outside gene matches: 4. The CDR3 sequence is CASSFSGGAGETQYF. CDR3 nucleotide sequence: TGTGCCAGCAGTTTTAGCGGGGGGGCCGGAGAGACCCAGTACTTC.

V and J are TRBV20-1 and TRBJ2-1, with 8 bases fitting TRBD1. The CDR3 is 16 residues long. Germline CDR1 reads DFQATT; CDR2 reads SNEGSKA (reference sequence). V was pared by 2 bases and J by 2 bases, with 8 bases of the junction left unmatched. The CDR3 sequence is CSARLLDRAAYNEQFF. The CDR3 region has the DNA TGCAGTGCTAGACTGTTGGACAGGGCGGCCTACAATGAGCAGTTCTTC.

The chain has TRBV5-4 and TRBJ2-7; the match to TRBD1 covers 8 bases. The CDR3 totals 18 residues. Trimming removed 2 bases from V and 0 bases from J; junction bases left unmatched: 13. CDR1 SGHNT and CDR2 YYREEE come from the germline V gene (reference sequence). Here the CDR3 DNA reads TGTGCCAGCAGCTTTGTTGGTTCCGGGACAGGAAGCTCCTACGAGCAGTACTTC. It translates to CASSFVGSGTGSSYEQYF.

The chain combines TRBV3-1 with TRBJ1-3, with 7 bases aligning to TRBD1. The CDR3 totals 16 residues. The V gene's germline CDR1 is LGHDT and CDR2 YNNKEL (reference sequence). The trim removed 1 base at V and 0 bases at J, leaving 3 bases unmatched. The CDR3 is CASSQGPGGSGNTIYF. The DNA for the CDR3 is TGTGCCAGCAGCCAAGGACCAGGGGGCTCTGGAAACACCATATATTTT.

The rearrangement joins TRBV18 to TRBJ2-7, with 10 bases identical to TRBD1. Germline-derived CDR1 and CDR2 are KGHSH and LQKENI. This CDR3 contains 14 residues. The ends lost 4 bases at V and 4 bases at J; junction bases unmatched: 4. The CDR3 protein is CASSLGQGEYEQYF. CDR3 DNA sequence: TGTGCCAGCTCACTCGGACAGGGGGAGTACGAGCAGTACTTC.

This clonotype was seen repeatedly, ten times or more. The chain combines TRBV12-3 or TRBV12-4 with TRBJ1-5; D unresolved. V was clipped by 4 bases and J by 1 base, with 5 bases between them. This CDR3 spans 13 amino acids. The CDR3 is CASSSTSNQPQHF. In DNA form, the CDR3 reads TGTGCCAGCAGTTCGACGAGCAATCAGCCCCAGCATTTT.

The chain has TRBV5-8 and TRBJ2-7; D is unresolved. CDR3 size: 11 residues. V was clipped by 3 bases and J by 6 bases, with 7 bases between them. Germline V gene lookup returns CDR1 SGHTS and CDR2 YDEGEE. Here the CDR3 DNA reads TGTGCCAGCAGCTCACGGGTCGAGCAGTACTTC. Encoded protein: CASSSRVEQYF.

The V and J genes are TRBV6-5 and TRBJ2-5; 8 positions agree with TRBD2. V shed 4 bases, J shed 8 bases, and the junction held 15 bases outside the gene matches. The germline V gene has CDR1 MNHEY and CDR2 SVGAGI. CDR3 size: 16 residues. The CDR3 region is CASSFERGSGKDTQYF. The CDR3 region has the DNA TGTGCCAGCAGTTTCGAGCGGGGGTCGGGCAAGGACACCCAGTACTTC.